What follows is one T cell receptor beta chain and its context. This specimen comes from a study of blood T cell repertoires in COVID-19. Overall study: The study drew acute and convalescent COVID-19 samples from the United States, Italy and Spain. T cells, B-cell-depleted T cells, or PBMCs supplied cDNA or gDNA.

The V and J ends lost 5 bases and 5 bases respectively, with 10 bases between them. The CDR3 is made up of 12 amino acids. Looked up from germline, CDR1 is SGHVS and CDR2 is FQNEAQ. In the original analysis: Counts of nucleated cells, estimated from reference gene primer amplification, were obtained. The data were produced by immunoSEQ multiplex PCR, yet TCRdb's version contains in-frame clones alone and is incomplete. Clone size and V and J calls were adopted from that table, with D and trimming inferred from the DNA. The data contain more than 200,000 clones, around 82% of them singletons. The chain employs TRBV7-8 and TRBJ2-7, with D perhaps TRBD1 (5 bases). Input material: peripheral blood. This receptor was identified in a woman aged 80 or over with active or convalescent COVID-19. In DNA form, the CDR3 reads TGTGCCAGCAGCCCGCCGGACAACGAGCAGTACTTC. Residues: CASSPPDNEQYF.